The 10 T cell receptor beta chains in this list originate from one sample, sequenced in a study of cytomegalovirus exposure and HLA in healthy donors. The PCR made use of 60 Vbeta and 13 Jbeta primers. Only in-frame clones appear in the TCRdb table, and some are missing; sequencing was by immunoSEQ multiplex PCR. The repertoire table contains roughly 71,000 clones. The sequenced material came from PBMCs. These receptors were taken from a woman in her thirties or forties in good health and CMV-seropositive.

This chain links TRBV6-6 with TRBJ2-2; TRBD2 agrees at 7 bases. Germline CDR1 reads MNHNY; CDR2 reads SVGAGI (reference sequence). The CDR3 loop spans 16 amino acids. With V trimmed by 6 bases and J by 2 bases, 9 bases remained unmatched. Here the CDR3 reads CASRAAAGINTGELFF. The CDR3 bases are TGTGCCAGCAGGGCGGCAGCGGGGATCAACACCGGGGAGCTGTTTTTT.

For this clone: Its ends do not fully match the called genes, so a read error is possible. CDR3 region: CASSPRGGNIGELFF. CDR3 nucleotide sequence: TGTGCCAGCAGCCCTCGCGGGGGGAACATCGGGGAGCTGTTTTTT. The genes are TRBV7-9 and TRBJ2-2, with TRBD2 matching 8 bases. Per germline, CDR1 SEHNR and CDR2 FQNEAQ (reference sequence). The CDR3 loop spans 15 amino acids.

This chain links TRBV6-5 with TRBJ1-1; D remains ambiguous. Deletions cut 5 bases from V and 6 bases from J, with 13 bases between. CDR3 length equals 13 residues. CDR1 and CDR2 from the germline V gene are MNHEY and SVGAGI. Written as DNA, the CDR3 is TGTGCCAGCAGTCGCCGGGGATTTTCTGAAGCTTTCTTT. Translation gives CASSRRGFSEAFF.

The chain recombines TRBV5-8 with TRBJ1-1; D perhaps matches TRBD1 (6 bases). The CDR3 spans 17 residues. CDR1 and CDR2 from the germline V gene are SGHTS and YDEGEE. Trimming took off 4 bases at V and 0 bases at J, with 19 bases between the two ends. CDR3: CASSLGQYGGMNTEAFF. For the CDR3, the DNA is TGTGCCAGCAGCCTCGGACAGTATGGGGGCATGAACACTGAAGCTTTCTTT.

V gene TRBV9 combines with J gene TRBJ2-3; 10 positions agree with TRBD1. This CDR3 spans 16 amino acids. The V segment lost 4 bases and the J segment 3 bases; nucleotides outside the gene matches: 8. The V gene's germline CDR1 is SGDLS and CDR2 YYNGEE. The CDR3 nucleotides are TGTGCCAGCAGCCCCAGGACAGGGGGTGGGACAGATACGCAGTATTTT. Its translation: CASSPRTGGGTDTQYF.

The chain carries TRBV10-3 and TRBJ1-3, with D possibly being TRBD1 (6 bases). Per germline, CDR1 ENHRY and CDR2 SYGVKD. Deletions cut 6 bases from V and 7 bases from J, with 25 bases between. The CDR3 runs to 17 residues. The CDR3 reads CAISPRPEGGARNTIYF. The CDR3 DNA reads TGTGCCATCAGCCCTAGACCCGAGGGGGGGGCCAGGAACACCATATATTTT.

V gene TRBV9 combines with J gene TRBJ2-5; 8 bases are a match to TRBD2. Germline loops: CDR1 SGDLS, CDR2 YYNGEE. This CDR3 contains 14 residues. The V segment lost 4 bases and the J segment 3 bases; nucleotides outside the gene matches: 5. The CDR3 coding sequence is TGTGCCAGCAGCCAGTTCGGGAGGGAAGAGACCCAGTACTTC. Translated, it gives CASSQFGREETQYF.

The rearrangement uses TRBV2 and TRBJ2-1; D may be TRBD1 (6 bases). CDR3 length: 12 residues. Trimming shortened V by 6 bases and J by 5 bases, and 8 bases separated the two germline ends. Germline CDR1 is SNHLY and CDR2 is FYNNEI. As DNA, the CDR3 is TGTGCCAGCAGGGGGACAAACAATGAGCAGTTCTTC. It yields the protein CASRGTNNEQFF.

This sequence joins TRBV28 and TRBJ1-1; the match to TRBD1 covers 8 bases. The ends lost 4 bases at V and 5 bases at J; junction bases unmatched: 9. This CDR3 spans 15 amino acids. The germline gives CDR1 MDHEN, CDR2 SYDVKM. The CDR3 DNA reads as TGTGCCAGCAGTTCAACTCTGACAGGGGAGACTGAAGCTTTCTTT. Its protein is CASSSTLTGETEAFF.

V usage is TRBV19 and J usage is TRBJ1-1; 7 positions agree with TRBD1. The V and J ends lost 7 bases and 3 bases, in that order; junction bases with no gene match: 8. This CDR3 has 14 amino acids. Germline V gene data show CDR1 as LNHDA and CDR2 as SQIVND (reference sequence). CDR3 sequence: CASTKIQGDTEAFF. Written as DNA, the CDR3 is TGTGCCAGTACCAAGATCCAGGGGGACACTGAAGCTTTCTTT.